This is a list of T cell receptor beta chains from one sample in a study of T cells after somatic rescue of genetic block. TCRdb keeps only in-frame clones here, not all; method: immunoSEQ multiplex PCR. The table has approximately 10,000 clones, about 76% seen once. The sequenced sample consisted of peripheral blood mononuclear cells (PBMCs). The receptors were sampled from a boy younger than 18. Each CDR3 is given with its conserved first and last residue. The D gene is left open where the match is weak. Size values are once, few and many counts, or a class for expanded clones, and some rows have none.

clone_size j_call v_call d_call cdr3_nt cdr3_aa
- TRBJ1-4 TRBV30 - TGTGCCTGGAGTTCCTCCAGTCGTGATAATGAAAAACTGTTTTTT CAWSSSSRDNEKLFF
once TRBJ1-1 TRBV7-9 - TGTGCCAGCACCAGAGACCCTTACACTGAAGCTTTCTTT CASTRDPYTEAFF
- TRBJ2-1 TRBV4-1 TRBD1 TGCGCCAGCAGCCAAGGGACAGGGGGCGCCTACTACAATGAGCAGTTCTTC CASSQGTGGAYYNEQFF
- TRBJ2-5 TRBV7-3 - TGTGCCAGCAGCTTAGAAGGGGCTCAAGAGACCCAGTACTTC CASSLEGAQETQYF
once TRBJ2-2 TRBV12-2 - TGTGCAAGTCGCTTAGCCCGTCCTAGCGGGACGCACACCGGGGAGCTGTTTTTT CASRLARPSGTHTGELFF
- TRBJ1-2 TRBV30 TRBD1 TGTGCCTGGAGGGGACAGGGAGCTAACTATGGCTACACCTTC CAWRGQGANYGYTF
once TRBJ1-1 TRBV28 TRBD1 TGTGCCAGCAGTCCGGGACAGGGTAACACTGAAGTTTTCTTT CASSPGQGNTEVFF
medium-sized TRBJ1-2 TRBV9 TRBD1 TGTGCCAGCAGCGTAAGGACAGGGGGCAACTATGGCTACACCTTC CASSVRTGGNYGYTF
- TRBJ2-1 TRBV23-1 TRBD1 TGCGCCAGCAGTCAACTGTTGGACAGGGCCCTGCCTAATGAGCAGTTCTTC CASSQLLDRALPNEQFF
few TRBJ2-5 TRBV11-2 TRBD1 TGTGCCAGCATCCCCGGGACAGGGGAGACCCAGTACTTC CASIPGTGETQYF
- TRBJ2-3 TRBV18 TRBD1 TGTGCCAGCTCACAACTCACAGGGGAAGATACGCAGTATTTT CASSQLTGEDTQYF
once TRBJ2-6 TRBV2 - TGTGCCAGCAGTGCCGGGGCCAACGTCCTGACTTTC CASSAGANVLTF
- TRBJ2-6 TRBV28 TRBD2 TGTGCCAGCAGTTTAAGGCGGGGGGGCCGTGGGGCCAACGTCCTGACTTTC CASSLRRGGRGANVLTF
- TRBJ2-1 TRBV5-1 TRBD2 TGCGCCAGCAGCACCACTAGCGGCTCCTACAATGAGCAGTTCTTC CASSTTSGSYNEQFF
- TRBJ2-7 TRBV5-1 - TGCGCCAGCAGCTCCCAGGGAAGCTCCTACGAGCAGTACTTC CASSSQGSSYEQYF
- TRBJ2-3 TRBV20-1 - TGCAGTGCTTACAGCGCGGAATTCGGGTATTTT CSAYSAEFGYF
few TRBJ2-1 TRBV4-1 TRBD2 TGCGCCAGCAGCCCCCCCCTGGGGGCGGGAGGGTACAATGAGCAGTTCTTC CASSPPLGAGGYNEQFF
few TRBJ2-3 TRBV9 TRBD2 TGTGCCAGCAGCGTCGGACTAGCCCTGAAGGGTCCTCCAGATACGCAGTATTTT CASSVGLALKGPPDTQYF
once TRBJ2-7 TRBV10-1 TRBD1 TGCGCCAGCAGTGAGTCCGGGACAGGGTCCCACGAGCAGTACTTC CASSESGTGSHEQYF
- TRBJ2-2 TRBV29-1 - TGCAACAGCGTCTGGGGCATCACCGGGGAGCTGTTTTTT CNSVWGITGELFF
medium-sized TRBJ1-3 TRBV6-6 - TGTGCCAGCAGTTACGGGGGGAAGAGTGGAAACACCATATATTTT CASSYGGKSGNTIYF
once TRBJ2-1 TRBV18 TRBD2 TGTGCCAGCTCACCTTTAGCGGGACCCGCGAATGAGCAGTTCTTC CASSPLAGPANEQFF
- TRBJ2-2 TRBV18 TRBD1 TGTGCCAGCTCACCACAGGGGACAGGGTACACCGGGGAGCTGTTTTTT CASSPQGTGYTGELFF
- TRBJ1-2 TRBV27 TRBD1 TGTGCCAGCAGTAGGGGGCCAGCTAACTATGGCTACACCTTC CASSRGPANYGYTF
- TRBJ2-1 TRBV5-1 - TGCGCCAGCAGCTTGGGGGGATACAATGAGCAGTTCTTC CASSLGGYNEQFF
- TRBJ1-2 TRBV11-2 - TGTGCCAGCAGCTTCGACGGGGCTGGGGGCTACACCTTC CASSFDGAGGYTF
- TRBJ2-1 TRBV10-3 TRBD2 TGTGCCATCAGCGATGGGACTAGCGGGAGCGGGAAGAATGAGCAGTTCTTC CAISDGTSGSGKNEQFF
- TRBJ1-1 TRBV29-1 TRBD1 TGCAGCGTTGAACCCGACAGGGTGAACACTGAAGCTTTCTTT CSVEPDRVNTEAFF
- TRBJ2-1 TRBV11-2 TRBD2 TGTGCCAGCAGGCCCTTACTAGCGGGGGGGAACTACAATGAGCAGTTCTTC CASRPLLAGGNYNEQFF
few TRBJ2-7 TRBV6-5 TRBD1 TGTGCCAGCAGCACGACAGGGGGGAGCTCCTACGAGCAGTACTTC CASSTTGGSSYEQYF
- TRBJ2-7 TRBV10-3 TRBD2 TGTGCCATCAGCGCTAGCGGGCCCTCCTACGAGCAGTACTTC CAISASGPSYEQYF
once TRBJ1-6 TRBV5-6 TRBD1 TGTGCCAGCAGCTGGGGGACAGTTAATTCACCCCTCCACTTT CASSWGTVNSPLHF
- TRBJ2-3 TRBV11-2 TRBD2 TGTGCCAGCAGCCCTTGGGCGGGAGTAATAACAGATACGCAGTATTTT CASSPWAGVITDTQYF
- TRBJ2-3 TRBV5-1 TRBD2 TGCGCCAGCAGATCCTCCGGGACTAGCGCTAGCACAGATACGCAGTATTTT CASRSSGTSASTDTQYF
few TRBJ2-1 TRBV13 - TGTGCCAGCAGCTTAGTAGCCCCGGTCTCCTACAATGAGCAGTTCTTC CASSLVAPVSYNEQFF
- TRBJ1-5 TRBV6-5 - TGTGCCATCAGTGAGTCCAGTAGCAATCAGCCCCAGCATTTT CAISESSSNQPQHF
few TRBJ1-1 TRBV19 TRBD1 TGTGCCAGTAGGATACAGGGGGCAGGCAGAAAAACTGAAGCTTTCTTT CASRIQGAGRKTEAFF
once TRBJ2-1 TRBV7-3 - TGTGCCAGCAGCAACCGACCCTACAATGAGCAGTTCTTC CASSNRPYNEQFF
- TRBJ1-1 TRBV10-2 TRBD1 TGCGCCAGCAACGCGCAGAGGACAGGGTCATATGAAGCTTTCTTT CASNAQRTGSYEAFF
once TRBJ2-1 TRBV7-3 - TGTGCCAGCAGCTTAACCGTCGTCAATGAGCAGTTCTTC CASSLTVVNEQFF
- TRBJ2-7 TRBV30 - TGTGCCTGGAGCGCTAGAGGGGGTGAGCAGTACTTC CAWSARGGEQYF
- TRBJ2-7 TRBV6-5 - TGTGCCAGCAGTTACTACCGGACCGTCCACGAGCAGTACTTC CASSYYRTVHEQYF
few TRBJ1-2 TRBV6-6 - TGTGCCAGCAGTTACTCGGAGAGAGGCTACACCTTC CASSYSERGYTF
- TRBJ2-3 TRBV28 TRBD2 TGTGCCAGCAGCCACGGGGGGGCGGATGGTAGCACAGATACGCAGTATTTT CASSHGGADGSTDTQYF
- TRBJ2-7 TRBV6-5 - TGTGCCATCAGAGACGGTTCCTACGAGCAGTACTTC CAIRDGSYEQYF